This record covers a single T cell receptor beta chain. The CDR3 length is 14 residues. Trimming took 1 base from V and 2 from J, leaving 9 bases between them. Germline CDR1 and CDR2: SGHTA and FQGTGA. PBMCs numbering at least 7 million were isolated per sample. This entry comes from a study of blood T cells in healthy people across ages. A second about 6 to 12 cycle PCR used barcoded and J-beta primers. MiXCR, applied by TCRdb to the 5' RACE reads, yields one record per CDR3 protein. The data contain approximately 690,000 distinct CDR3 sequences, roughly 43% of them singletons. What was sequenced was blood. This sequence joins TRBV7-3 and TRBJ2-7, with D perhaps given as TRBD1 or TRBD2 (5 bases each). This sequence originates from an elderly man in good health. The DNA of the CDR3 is TGTGCCAGCAGCTTAATGCAGGGACCCTACGAGCAGTACTTC. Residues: CASSLMQGPYEQYF.